This TCR beta chain is drawn from a study of blood T cell repertoires in COVID-19. Overall study: Donors in the United States, Italy and Spain gave samples during acute or convalescent COVID-19. T cells, B-cell-depleted T cells, or PBMCs provided the cDNA or gDNA that served as material.

Under the authors' procedure: By means of reference gene primer amplification, nucleated cell counts were estimated. Only in-frame clones appear in the TCRdb table, and some are missing; sequencing was by immunoSEQ multiplex PCR. The DNA gave D and trimming, while V, J and clone size come from that table. The table lists about 72,000 clones, more than 75% of them singletons. V gave up 6 bases and J gave up 2 bases; unmatched junction bases: 16. The CDR3 has 19 amino acids. CDR1 and CDR2 from the germline V gene are MNHEY and SMNVEV (reference sequence). The receptor was derived from a human donor in a cohort sampled during active COVID-19. The sequenced sample was peripheral blood. This chain links TRBV27 with TRBJ2-7; 13 bases map to TRBD2. CDR3 protein: CASSLGGTSGTLMAYEQYF. As DNA, the CDR3 is TGTGCCAGCAGCCTTGGGGGGACTAGCGGGACTCTTATGGCCTACGAGCAGTACTTC.